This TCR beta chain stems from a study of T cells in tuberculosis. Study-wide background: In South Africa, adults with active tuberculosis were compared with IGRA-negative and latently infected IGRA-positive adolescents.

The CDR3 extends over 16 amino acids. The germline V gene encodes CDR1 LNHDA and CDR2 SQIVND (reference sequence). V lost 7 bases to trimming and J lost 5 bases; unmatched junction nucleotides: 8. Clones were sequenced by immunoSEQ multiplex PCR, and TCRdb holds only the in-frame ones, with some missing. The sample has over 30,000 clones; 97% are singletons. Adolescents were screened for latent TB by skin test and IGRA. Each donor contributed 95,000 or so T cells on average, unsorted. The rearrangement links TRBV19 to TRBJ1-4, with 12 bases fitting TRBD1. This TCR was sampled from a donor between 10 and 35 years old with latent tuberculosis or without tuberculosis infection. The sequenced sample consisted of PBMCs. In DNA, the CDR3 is TGTGCCAGTATGGGACAGGGGGCCGGTAAGAATGAAAAACTGTTTTTT. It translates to CASMGQGAGKNEKLFF.